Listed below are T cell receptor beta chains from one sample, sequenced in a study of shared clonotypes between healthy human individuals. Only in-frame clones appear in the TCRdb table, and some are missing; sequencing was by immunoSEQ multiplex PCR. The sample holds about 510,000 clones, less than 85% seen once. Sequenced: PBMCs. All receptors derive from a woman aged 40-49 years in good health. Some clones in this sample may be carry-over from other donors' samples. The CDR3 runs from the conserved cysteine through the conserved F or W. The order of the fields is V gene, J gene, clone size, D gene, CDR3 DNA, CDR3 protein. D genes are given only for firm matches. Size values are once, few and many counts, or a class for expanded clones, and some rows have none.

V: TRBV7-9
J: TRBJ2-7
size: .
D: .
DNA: TGTGCCAGCACCCAAGGGACTCTTCGCGAGCAGTACTTC
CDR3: CASTQGTLREQYF

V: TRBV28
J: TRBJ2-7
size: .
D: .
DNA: TGTGCCAGCAGTTTATTGGCCGGACTCACCGGCGAGCAGTACTTC
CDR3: CASSLLAGLTGEQYF

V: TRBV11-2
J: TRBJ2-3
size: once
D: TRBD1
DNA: TGTGCCAGCAGCTTAGCAGGGGGCCTAGATAGCACAGATACGCAGTATTTT
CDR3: CASSLAGGLDSTDTQYF

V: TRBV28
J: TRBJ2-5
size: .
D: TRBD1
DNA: TGTGCCAGCAGTTTCGTAGGACAGGGTGGGACCCAGTACTTC
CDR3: CASSFVGQGGTQYF

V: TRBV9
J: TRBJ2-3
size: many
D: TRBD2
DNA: TGTGCCAGCAGCGTAGCGGGAGCGGGAGGTTTAGATACGCAGTATTTT
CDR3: CASSVAGAGGLDTQYF

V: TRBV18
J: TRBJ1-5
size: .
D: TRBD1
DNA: TGTGCCAGCTCACTGGGACAGGGGGTGAATCCCCAGCATTTT
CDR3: CASSLGQGVNPQHF

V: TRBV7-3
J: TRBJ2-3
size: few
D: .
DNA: TGTGCCAGCAGCTTAATTGGCAGAACCCGGGGAGATACGCAGTATTTT
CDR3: CASSLIGRTRGDTQYF

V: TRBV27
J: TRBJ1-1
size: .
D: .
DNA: TGTGCCAGCAGTTTAGTCGCAGGGAACACTGAAGCTTTCTTT
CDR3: CASSLVAGNTEAFF

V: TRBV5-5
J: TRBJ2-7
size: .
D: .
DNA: TGTGCCAGCAGCTTGGCTGGAAGCGACGAGCAGTACTTC
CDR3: CASSLAGSDEQYF

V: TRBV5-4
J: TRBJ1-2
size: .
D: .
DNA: TGTGCCAGCAGCGAAGGCACGGCTAACTATGGCTACACCTTC
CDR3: CASSEGTANYGYTF

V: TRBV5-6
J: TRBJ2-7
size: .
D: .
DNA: TGTGCCAGCAGCAACAGACAGCGTTTCTACGAGCAGTACTTC
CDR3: CASSNRQRFYEQYF

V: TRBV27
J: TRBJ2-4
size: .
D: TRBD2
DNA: TGTGCCAGCAGTTTAGCTGCGACTAGCGGATGGTACTTC
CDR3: CASSLAATSGWYF

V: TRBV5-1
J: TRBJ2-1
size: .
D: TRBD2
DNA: TGCGCCAGCAGCTTTGGGACTAGCGCCTACAATGAGCAGTTCTTC
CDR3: CASSFGTSAYNEQFF

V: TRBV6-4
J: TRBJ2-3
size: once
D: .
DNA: TGTGCCAGCAGTGAAGACGAGGGAGCAGGAGATACGCAGTATTTT
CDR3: CASSEDEGAGDTQYF

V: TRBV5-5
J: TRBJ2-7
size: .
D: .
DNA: TGTGCCAGCAGCTTGGTGGCAGGAAACTACGAGCAGTACTTC
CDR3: CASSLVAGNYEQYF

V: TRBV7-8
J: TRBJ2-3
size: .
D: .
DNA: TGTGCCAGCAGCGCAGGACGACGCACAGATACGCAGTATTTT
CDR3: CASSAGRRTDTQYF

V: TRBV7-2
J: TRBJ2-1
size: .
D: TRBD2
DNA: TGTGCCAGCAGCTTAGCGGGAGGGCCTGAGTATGAGCAGTTCTTC
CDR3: CASSLAGGPEYEQFF

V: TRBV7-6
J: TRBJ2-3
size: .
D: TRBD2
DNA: TGTGCCAGCAGCTTAGAGGGTAGCGGGAGTTCTCGCACAGATACGCAGTATTTT
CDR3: CASSLEGSGSSRTDTQYF

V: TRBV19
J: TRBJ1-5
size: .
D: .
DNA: TGTGCCAGTAGTATAGGGATCGGGGTCCCTAGCAATCAGCCCCAGCATTTT
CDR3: CASSIGIGVPSNQPQHF

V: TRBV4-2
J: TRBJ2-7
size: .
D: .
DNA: TGTGCCAGCAGCCAAGGGGACGCCACCTACGAGCAGTACTTC
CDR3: CASSQGDATYEQYF

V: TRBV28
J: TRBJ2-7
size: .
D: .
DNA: TGTGCCAGCAGTTCCCACTTCCCGGGTGGCTACGAGCAGTACTTC
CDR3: CASSSHFPGGYEQYF

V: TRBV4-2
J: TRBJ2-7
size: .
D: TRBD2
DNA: TGTGCCAGCAGCCAGGGGACTAGCGGGATCTACGAGCAGTACTTC
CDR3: CASSQGTSGIYEQYF

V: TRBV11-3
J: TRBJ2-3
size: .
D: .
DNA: TGTGCCAGCAGCTTCCCAAACACAGATACGCAGTATTTT
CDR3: CASSFPNTDTQYF

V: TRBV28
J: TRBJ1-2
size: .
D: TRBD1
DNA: TGTGCCAGCAGTCCCCAAGGACAGGGGACCTATGGCTACACCTTC
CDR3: CASSPQGQGTYGYTF

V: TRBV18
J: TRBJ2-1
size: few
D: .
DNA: TGTGCCAGCTCACCAAGGCTGGCGGGCCTCGACAATGAGCAGTTCTTC
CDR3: CASSPRLAGLDNEQFF

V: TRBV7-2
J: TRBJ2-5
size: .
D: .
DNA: TGTGCCAGCAGCCCCCCGCGTGGGCGGGAGACCCAGTACTTC
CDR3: CASSPPRGRETQYF

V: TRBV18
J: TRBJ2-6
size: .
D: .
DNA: TGTGCCAGCTCACCAGGGGCCGCGGCCAACGTCCTGACTTTC
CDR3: CASSPGAAANVLTF

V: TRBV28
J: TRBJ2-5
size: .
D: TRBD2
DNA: TGTGCCAGCAGTTTGGCGGGGGACTTTCAAGAGACCCAGTACTTC
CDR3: CASSLAGDFQETQYF

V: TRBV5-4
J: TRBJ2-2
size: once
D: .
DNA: TGTGCCAGCAGCTTGGCCGCGGGACAGAAGAACACCGGGGAGCTGTTTTTT
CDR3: CASSLAAGQKNTGELFF

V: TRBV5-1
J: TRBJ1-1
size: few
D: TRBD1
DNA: TGCGCCAGCAGCTCCCATGGACAGGGCACTGAAGCTTTCTTT
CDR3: CASSSHGQGTEAFF

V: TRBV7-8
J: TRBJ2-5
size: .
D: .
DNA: TGTGCCAGCAGCTTAGCGGGACCGATATTGGAGACCCAGTACTTC
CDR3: CASSLAGPILETQYF

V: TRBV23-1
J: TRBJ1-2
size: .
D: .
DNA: TGCGCCAGCAGTCAATCAGCACAGCGCTATGGCTACACCTTC
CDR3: CASSQSAQRYGYTF

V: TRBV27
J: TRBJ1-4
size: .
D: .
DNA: TGTGCCAGCAGTATGAGCAGGGAGGATGAAAAACTGTTTTTT
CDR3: CASSMSREDEKLFF

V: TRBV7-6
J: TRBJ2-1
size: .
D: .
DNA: TGTGCCAGCAGCGCAAGCGGGTCGAGCTCCTACAATGAGCAGTTCTTC
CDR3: CASSASGSSSYNEQFF

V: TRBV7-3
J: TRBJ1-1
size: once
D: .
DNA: TGTGCCAGCAGCTTTGGCCTTGGGGCTGAAGCTTTCTTT
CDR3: CASSFGLGAEAFF

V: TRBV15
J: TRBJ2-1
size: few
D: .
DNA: TGTGCCACCAGCAGAGATATGAGCGTCGACAATGAGCAGTTCTTC
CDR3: CATSRDMSVDNEQFF

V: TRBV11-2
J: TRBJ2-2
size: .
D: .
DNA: TGTGCCAGCAGCTTTCGTCCGCGCTCGAACACCGGGGAGCTGTTTTTT
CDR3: CASSFRPRSNTGELFF

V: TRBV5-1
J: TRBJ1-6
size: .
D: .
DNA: TGCGCCAGCAGCGTCGACAGGAACAATTCACCCCTCCACTTT
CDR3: CASSVDRNNSPLHF

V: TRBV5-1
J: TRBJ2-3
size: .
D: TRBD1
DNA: TGCGCCAGCAGCTTGGAGGGACAGGGTATAGATACGCAGTATTTT
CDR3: CASSLEGQGIDTQYF

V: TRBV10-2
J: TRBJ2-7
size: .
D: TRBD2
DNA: TGCGCCAGCAGTTTGAGCGGGATATATAACGAGCAGTACTTC
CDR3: CASSLSGIYNEQYF

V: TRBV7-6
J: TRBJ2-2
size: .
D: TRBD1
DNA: TGTGCCAGCAGACTAGCCCCAGGGGGCTTCGGGGAGCTGTTTTTT
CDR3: CASRLAPGGFGELFF

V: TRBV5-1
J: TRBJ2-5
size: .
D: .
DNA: TGCGCCAGCAGCTTGGAAGGGGGAGCGGGGTCGGAGACCCAGTACTTC
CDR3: CASSLEGGAGSETQYF

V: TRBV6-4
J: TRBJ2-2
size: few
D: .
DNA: TGTGCCAGCAGCGAGGGGAACACCGGGGAGCTGTTTTTT
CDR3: CASSEGNTGELFF

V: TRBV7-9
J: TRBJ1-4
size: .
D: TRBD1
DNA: TGTGCCAGCAGCTTATCACAGGGGAGTGAAAAACTGTTTTTT
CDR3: CASSLSQGSEKLFF

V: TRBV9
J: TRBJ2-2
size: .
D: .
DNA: TGTGCCAGCAGCACCAGCGTCGGGGAGCTGTTTTTT
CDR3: CASSTSVGELFF

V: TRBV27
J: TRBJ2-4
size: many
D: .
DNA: TGTGCCAGCAGTTTATCTGCCAAAAACATTCAGTACTTC
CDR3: CASSLSAKNIQYF

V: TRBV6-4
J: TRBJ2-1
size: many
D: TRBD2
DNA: TGTGCCAGCAGTGACTCTAGCGGGAGTGGGAACAATGAGCAGTTCTTC
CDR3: CASSDSSGSGNNEQFF

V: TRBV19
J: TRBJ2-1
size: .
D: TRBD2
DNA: TGTGCCAGTACCCCCGGGGGGAGCTCCTACAATGAGCAGTTCTTC
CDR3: CASTPGGSSYNEQFF

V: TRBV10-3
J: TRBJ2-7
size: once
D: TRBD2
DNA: TGTGCCACCCGCCCCGCGACTAGCGTTGACGAGCAGTACTTC
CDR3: CATRPATSVDEQYF

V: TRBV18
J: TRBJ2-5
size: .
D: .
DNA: TGTGCCAGCTCACCATCCTTCCAGGTCGAGACCCAGTACTTC
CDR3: CASSPSFQVETQYF

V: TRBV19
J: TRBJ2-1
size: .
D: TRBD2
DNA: TGTGCCAGTAGTCACCGGACTAGCGGACCGGAGAATGAGCAGTTCTTC
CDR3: CASSHRTSGPENEQFF

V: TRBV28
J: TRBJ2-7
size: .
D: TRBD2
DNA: TGTGCCAGCATTGCGGGAGAGTCTTACGAGCAGTACTTC
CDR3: CASIAGESYEQYF

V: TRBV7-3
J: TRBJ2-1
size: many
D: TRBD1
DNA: TGTGCCAGCAGCTTGAACAGGGGAGATGAGCAGTTCTTC
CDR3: CASSLNRGDEQFF

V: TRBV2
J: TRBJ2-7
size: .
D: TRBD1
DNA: TGTGCCAGCACGGACAGGGAGGCTTCCGAGCAGTACTTC
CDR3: CASTDREASEQYF